This entry concerns a single TCR beta chain. Looked up from germline, CDR1 is SGDLS and CDR2 is YYNGEE. This CDR3 has 14 amino acids. Trimming pared 4 bases from V and 4 bases from J, leaving 14 bases between. The entry originates in a study of blood T cell repertoires in COVID-19. In the source study's methods: Reference gene primer amplification gave estimated nucleated cell counts. Measured with immunoSEQ multiplex PCR; TCRdb has only the in-frame clones, and not every one. V, J and clone size reflect that table, while D and trimming were determined from the DNA. The table records roughly 150,000 clones, approximately 88% of them present only once. Exposed participants came across a COVID-19 case within 2 weeks before study entry.

This sequence joins TRBV9 and TRBJ2-5; D is possibly TRBD2 (6 bases). This clonotype originated in a man in his sixties or seventies who had been exposed to COVID-19. Sequenced: PBMCs or T cells enriched from blood (not recorded which). The CDR3 nucleotides read TGTGCCAGCAGCCCCCCGGGAGTTGGAGAGACCCAGTACTTC. Protein sequence: CASSPPGVGETQYF.